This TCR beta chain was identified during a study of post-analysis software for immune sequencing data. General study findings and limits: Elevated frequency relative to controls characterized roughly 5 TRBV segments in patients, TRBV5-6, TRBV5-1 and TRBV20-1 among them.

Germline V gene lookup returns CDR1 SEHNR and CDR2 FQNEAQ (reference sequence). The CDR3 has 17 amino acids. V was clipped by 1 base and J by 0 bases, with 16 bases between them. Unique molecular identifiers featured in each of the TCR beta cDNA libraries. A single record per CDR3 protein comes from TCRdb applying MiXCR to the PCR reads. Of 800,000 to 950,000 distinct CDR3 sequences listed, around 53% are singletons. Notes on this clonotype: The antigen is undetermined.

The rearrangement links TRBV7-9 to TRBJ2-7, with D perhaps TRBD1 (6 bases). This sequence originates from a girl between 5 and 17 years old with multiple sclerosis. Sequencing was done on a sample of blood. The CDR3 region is CASSLETSGVRSYEQYF. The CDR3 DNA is TGTGCCAGCAGCTTAGAAACCTCAGGGGTCCGCTCCTACGAGCAGTACTTC.